The T cell receptor beta chain under discussion was sequenced for a study of T cell responses to AZD1222 COVID-19 vaccine. Overall study results and limits: Close to half of all spike-specific TCRs reportedly target regions of the variants that are unmutated. Samples come after the peak T cell response, not at day 14. Baseline seropositives among AZD1222 recipients totaled only 5 to 7.

Comments on this clone: What it binds is not known.

Second-dose recipients at about 4 or about 12 weeks were treated as one pooled group. The table came from immunoSEQ multiplex PCR; TCRdb's copy has only in-frame clones and leaves some out. The table records roughly 150,000 clones, about 90% of them present only once. The receptor's source is an adult who received the AZD1222 COVID-19 vaccine. Sequencing used peripheral blood, obtained 28 days after the second AZD1222 dose.

DNA for the CDR3: TGCGCCAGCAGCCAAGAACAGGGGGCTGGAAACACCATATATTTT. Translation: CASSQEQGAGNTIYF. This chain joins TRBV4-3 and TRBJ1-3; 8 bases map to TRBD1. From germline, CDR1 is LGHNA and CDR2 YSLEER. The CDR3 sequence is 15 residues long. V lost 0 bases to trimming and J lost 2 bases; unmatched junction nucleotides: 0.